The clone carrying this T cell receptor (beta chain) was seen at least ten times. Treatment noted: skin biopsy from PPD injection site in Mantoux-positive individual. TCR cDNA received a 3' ligated oligonucleotide that carried a UMI. Skin biopsies came from PPD injection sites in Mantoux-positive individuals. These data are taken from a study of naive and memory T cell subsets. Ligated cDNA underwent four rounds of PCR with nested alpha and beta constant region primers and SP2. MiXCR was run by TCRdb on the UMI-ligation and nested PCR reads, yielding one entry per CDR3 protein. The sample lists some 40,000 distinct CDR3 sequences, about 11% occurring once. Here the sequenced sample was skin, taken from a tuberculin skin test site. This TCR derives from an adult in good health.

The CDR3 nucleotides are TGTGCCAGCAGCGCACTAGCGGGAGGGAGTTACGAGCAGTACTTC. Translating gives CASSALAGGSYEQYF. The V gene is TRBV4-2, the J gene TRBJ2-7; 13 bases align to TRBD2. J was trimmed by 4 bases and V by 5 bases; bases with no gene match: 5. Germline V lookup: CDR1 LGHNA, CDR2 YNFKEQ. The CDR3 is 15 residues long.